This paragraph covers one T cell receptor beta chain sequence. The data were obtained in a study of control samples from healthy donors and cancer patients. Clones were sequenced by immunoSEQ multiplex PCR, and TCRdb holds only the in-frame ones, with some missing. The sample has over 150,000 clones, about 90% seen once. CDR1 MDHEN and CDR2 SYDVKM come from the germline V gene. The CDR3 extends over 15 amino acids. J was trimmed by 3 bases and V by 6 bases; bases with no gene match: 9. The sequenced sample consisted of blood. The chain couples TRBV28 to TRBJ2-7, with 9 positions matching TRBD2. This receptor was identified in a woman in her fifties or sixties in good health. This CDR3 reads CASRLLGTSSYEQYF. DNA of the CDR3: TGTGCCAGCAGACTCCTTGGGACTAGCAGCTACGAGCAGTACTTC.